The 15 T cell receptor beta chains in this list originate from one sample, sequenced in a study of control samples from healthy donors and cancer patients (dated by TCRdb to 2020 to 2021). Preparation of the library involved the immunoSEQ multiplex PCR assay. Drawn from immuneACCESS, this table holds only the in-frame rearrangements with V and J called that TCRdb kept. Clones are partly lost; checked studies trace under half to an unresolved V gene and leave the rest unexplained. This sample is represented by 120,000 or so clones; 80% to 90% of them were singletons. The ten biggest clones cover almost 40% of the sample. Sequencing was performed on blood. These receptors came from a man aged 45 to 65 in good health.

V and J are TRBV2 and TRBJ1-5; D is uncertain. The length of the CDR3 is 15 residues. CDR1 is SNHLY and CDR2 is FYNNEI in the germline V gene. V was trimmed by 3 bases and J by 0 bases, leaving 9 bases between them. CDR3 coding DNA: TGTGCCAGCAGTGATCAGCTTTATAGCAATCAGCCCCAGCATTTT. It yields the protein CASSDQLYSNQPQHF.

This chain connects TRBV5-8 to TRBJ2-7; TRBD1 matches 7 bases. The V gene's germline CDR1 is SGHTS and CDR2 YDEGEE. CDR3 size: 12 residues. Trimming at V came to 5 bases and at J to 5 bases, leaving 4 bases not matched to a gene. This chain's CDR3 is CASRRQGHEQYF. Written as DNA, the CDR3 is TGTGCCAGCAGAAGACAGGGCCACGAGCAGTACTTC.

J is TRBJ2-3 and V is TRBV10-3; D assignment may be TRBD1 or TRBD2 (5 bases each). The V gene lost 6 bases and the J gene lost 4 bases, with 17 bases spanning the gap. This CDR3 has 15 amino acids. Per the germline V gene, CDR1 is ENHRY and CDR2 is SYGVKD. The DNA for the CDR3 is TGTGCCATCAGCACCGGGGCCCAAAAGGCAGATACGCAGTATTTT. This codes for CAISTGAQKADTQYF.

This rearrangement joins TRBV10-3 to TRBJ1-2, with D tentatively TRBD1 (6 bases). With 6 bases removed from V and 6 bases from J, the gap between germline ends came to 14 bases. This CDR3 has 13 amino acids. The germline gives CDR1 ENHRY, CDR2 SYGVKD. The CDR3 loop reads CAIRGAGNDGYTF. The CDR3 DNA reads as TGTGCCATCAGGGGGGCAGGGAACGATGGCTACACCTTC.

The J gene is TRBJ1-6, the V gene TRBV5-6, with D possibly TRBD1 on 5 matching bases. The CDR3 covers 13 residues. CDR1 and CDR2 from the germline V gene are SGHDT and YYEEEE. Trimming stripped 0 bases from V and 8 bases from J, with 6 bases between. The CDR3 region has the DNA TGTGCCAGCAGCTTGGTGGGGGATTCACCCCTCCACTTT. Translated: CASSLVGDSPLHF.

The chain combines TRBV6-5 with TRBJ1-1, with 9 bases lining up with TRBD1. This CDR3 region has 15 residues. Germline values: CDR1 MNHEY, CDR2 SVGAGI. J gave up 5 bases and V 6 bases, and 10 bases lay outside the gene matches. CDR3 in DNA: TGTGCCAGCAGCCCACTGGGACAGGGCTATACTGAAGCTTTCTTT. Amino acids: CASSPLGQGYTEAFF.

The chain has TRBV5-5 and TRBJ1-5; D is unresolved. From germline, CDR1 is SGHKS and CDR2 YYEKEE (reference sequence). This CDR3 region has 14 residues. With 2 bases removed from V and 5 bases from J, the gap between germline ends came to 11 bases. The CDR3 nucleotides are TGTGCCAGCAGCTTAGAGGCGGCAGATCAGCCCCAGCATTTT. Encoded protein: CASSLEAADQPQHF.

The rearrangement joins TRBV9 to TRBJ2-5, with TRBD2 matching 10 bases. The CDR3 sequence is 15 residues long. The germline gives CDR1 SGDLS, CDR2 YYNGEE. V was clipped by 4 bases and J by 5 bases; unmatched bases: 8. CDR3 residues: CASSPPAGGPETQYF. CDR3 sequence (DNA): TGTGCCAGCAGCCCCCCAGCGGGGGGGCCGGAGACCCAGTACTTC. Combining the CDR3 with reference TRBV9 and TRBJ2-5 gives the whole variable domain DSGVTQTPKHLITATGQRVTLRCSPRSGDLSVYWYQQSLDQGLQFLIQYYNGEERAKGNILERFSAQQFPDLHSELNLSSLELGDSALYFCASSPPAGGPETQYFGPGTRLLVL.

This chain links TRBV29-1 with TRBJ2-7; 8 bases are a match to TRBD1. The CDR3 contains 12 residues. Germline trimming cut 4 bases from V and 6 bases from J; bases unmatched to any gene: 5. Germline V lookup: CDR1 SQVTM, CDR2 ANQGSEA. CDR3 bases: TGCAGCGTTGGACAGGGGCACAGCGAGCAGTACTTC. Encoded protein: CSVGQGHSEQYF.

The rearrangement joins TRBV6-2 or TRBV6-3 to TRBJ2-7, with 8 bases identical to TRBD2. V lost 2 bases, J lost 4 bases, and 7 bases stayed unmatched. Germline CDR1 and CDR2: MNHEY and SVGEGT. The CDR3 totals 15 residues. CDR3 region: CASSYHGTRVYEQYF. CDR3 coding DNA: TGTGCCAGCAGTTACCACGGGACTAGGGTGTACGAGCAGTACTTC.

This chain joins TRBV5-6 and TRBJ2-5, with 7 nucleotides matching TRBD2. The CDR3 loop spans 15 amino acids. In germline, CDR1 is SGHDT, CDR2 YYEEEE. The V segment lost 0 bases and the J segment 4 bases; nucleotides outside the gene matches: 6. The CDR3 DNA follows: TGTGCCAGCAGCTTGGTGGCGGGGGAGGGAGAGACCCAGTACTTC. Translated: CASSLVAGEGETQYF.

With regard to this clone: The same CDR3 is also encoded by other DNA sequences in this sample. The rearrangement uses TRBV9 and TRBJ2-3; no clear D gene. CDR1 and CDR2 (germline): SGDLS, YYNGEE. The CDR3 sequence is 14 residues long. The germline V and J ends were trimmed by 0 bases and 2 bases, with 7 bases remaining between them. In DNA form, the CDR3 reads TGTGCCAGCAGCGTAGGGCAGAACACAGATACGCAGTATTTT. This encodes CASSVGQNTDTQYF.

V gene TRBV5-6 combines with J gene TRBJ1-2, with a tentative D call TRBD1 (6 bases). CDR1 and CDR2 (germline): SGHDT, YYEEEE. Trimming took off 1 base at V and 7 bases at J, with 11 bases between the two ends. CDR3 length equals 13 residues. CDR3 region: CASSLWGPGGYTF. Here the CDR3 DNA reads TGTGCCAGCAGCTTGTGGGGGCCGGGTGGCTACACCTTC. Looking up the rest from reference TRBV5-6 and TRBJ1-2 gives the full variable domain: DAGVTQSPTHLIKTRGQQVTLRCSPKSGHDTVSWYQQALGQGPQFIFQYYEEEERQRGNFPDRFSGHQFPNYSSELNVNALLLGDSALYLCASSLWGPGGYTFGSGTRLTVV.

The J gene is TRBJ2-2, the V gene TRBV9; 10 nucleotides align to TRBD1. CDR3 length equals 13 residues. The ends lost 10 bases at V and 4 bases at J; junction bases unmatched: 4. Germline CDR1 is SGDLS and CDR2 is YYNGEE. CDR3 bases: TGTGCCGGGGGACAGGGGATCACCGGGGAGCTGTTTTTT. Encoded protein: CAGGQGITGELFF.

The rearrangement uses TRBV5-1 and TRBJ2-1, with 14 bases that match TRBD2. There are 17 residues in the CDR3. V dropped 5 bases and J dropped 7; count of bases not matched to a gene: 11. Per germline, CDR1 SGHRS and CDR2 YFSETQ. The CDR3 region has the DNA TGCGCCAGCAGTCGACGACTAGCGGGGGGGCAGGATAATGAGCAGTTCTTC. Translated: CASSRRLAGGQDNEQFF.